These 28 T cell receptor beta chains share one sample of origin, sequenced in a study of blood T cells in healthy people across ages (dated by TCRdb to 2013 to 2016). Receptor libraries were prepared by 5' RACE. Sequencing instrument: Illumina HiSeq 2500. A second 7 to 11 cycle PCR used a sample-barcoded 5' primer and a J-beta primer mix. TCRdb reprocessing: public reads trimmed at Q25 with fastp, clones called with MiXCR, in-frame beta chains kept. Under each unique CDR3 protein, matching rows form one entry showing the most common genes and DNA. The sample table holds 1.6 million or so distinct CDR3 sequences, of which around 35% were seen once. About 11% of the sample rests with the top ten. Sample: blood. All receptors derive from a woman aged 25 to 39 in good health.

This chain connects TRBV24-1 to TRBJ2-6; perhaps TRBD1 as D (5 bases). From germline, CDR1 is KGHDR and CDR2 SFDVKD. The CDR3 length is 15 residues. V shed 4 bases and J shed 1 base, with 7 bases lying between them. In DNA, the CDR3 is TGTGCCACCAGTGACCCAGGGTCTGGGGCCAACGTCCTGACTTTC. Its translation: CATSDPGSGANVLTF.

This clonotype was seen only a few times. The chain joins TRBV5-6 to TRBJ1-1, with 9 bases matching TRBD1. Germline values: CDR1 SGHDT, CDR2 YYEEEE. J lost 0 bases, V lost 4 bases, and 7 bases had no gene match. The CDR3 runs 16 residues. The CDR3 is CASSVDRGVMNTEAFF. CDR3 DNA: TGTGCCAGCAGCGTGGACAGGGGAGTCATGAACACTGAAGCTTTCTTT.

The CDR3 reads CAGTSEAETQYF. For the CDR3, the DNA is TGTGCCGGCACATCGGAAGCGGAGACCCAGTACTTC. The chain joins TRBV12-3 or TRBV12-4 to TRBJ2-5; D is ambiguous. V was clipped by 11 bases and J by 5 bases, with 15 bases between them. CDR3 length: 12 residues.

Concerning this clonotype: A read error may produce the germline difference seen at one junction end. J is TRBJ2-7 and V is TRBV11-2, with D unclear. CDR1 SGHAT and CDR2 FQNNGV come from the germline V gene. The length of the CDR3 is 13 residues. The CDR3 here is CASSFTETYKQYF. CDR3 nucleotides: TGTGCCAGCAGCTTTACAGAGACCTACAAGCAGTACTTC.

In its sample, this clonotype was seen a few times. An end of the junction differs from the germline gene, which may be a read error. The rearrangement uses TRBV6-1 and TRBJ2-5, with 7 positions matching TRBD1. The last part of the DNA fits TRBJ2-7 better; the J call may be wrong. The CDR3 has 17 amino acids. Germline V gives CDR1 MNHNS, CDR2 SASEGT. The CDR3 coding sequence is TGTACCAGCAGGAAAGATACCGGGACAGCTAGGACCAACGAGCAGTACTTC. Amino acid sequence: CTSRKDTGTARTNEQYF.

This clonotype was detected only a few times. The DNA of the CDR3 is TGTGCCAGCAGATCGGGACTGGCGATCAATGAGCAGTTCTTC. Its translation: CASRSGLAINEQFF. The rearrangement joins TRBV12-3 or TRBV12-4 to TRBJ2-1, with D possibly matching TRBD2 (6 bases). V lost 6 bases and J lost 6, with 15 bases in between. The CDR3 is made up of 14 amino acids.

The chain recombines TRBV12-3 or TRBV12-4 with TRBJ2-7, with 10 positions matching TRBD1. The CDR3 extends over 16 amino acids. The J segment lost 4 bases and the V segment lost 6 bases, leaving 12 bases of the junction unmatched. CDR3 in amino acids: CASSPSRDRGPYEQYF. The CDR3 DNA is TGTGCCAGCAGCCCTTCCCGGGACAGGGGTCCGTACGAGCAGTACTTC.

Comment on this clonotype: The junction departs from germline at one end; a sequencing error may be responsible. J is TRBJ2-1 and V is TRBV13, with TRBD2 matching over 8 bases. CDR1 and CDR2 from the germline V gene are PRHDT and FYEKMQ (reference sequence). CDR3 length equals 16 residues. The CDR3 here is CASSFREGNSYNVQFF. CDR3 nucleotide sequence: TGTGCCAGCAGCTTTCGGGAGGGGAACTCCTACAATGTGCAGTTCTTC.

This clonotype was seen more than once but under ten times. The chain couples TRBV4-1 to TRBJ1-1, with D possibly matching TRBD1 (5 bases). V lost 3 bases, J lost 5 bases, and 16 bases lay in between. The CDR3 extends over 15 amino acids. Germline V gene lookup returns CDR1 MGHRA and CDR2 YSYEKL. The CDR3 nucleotides read TGCGCCAGCAGCCAGCTGACAGTGATGGGGACTGAAGCTTTCTTT. Translating gives CASSQLTVMGTEAFF.

This clonotype was counted a few times. The V and J genes are TRBV7-3 and TRBJ2-1; 8 bases align to TRBD2. With V trimmed by 4 bases and J by 12 bases, 17 bases remained unmatched. The CDR3 is made up of 16 amino acids. CDR1 and CDR2 from the germline V gene are SGHTA and FQGTGA. The CDR3 region is CASSSNSVAGGGGQFF. In nucleotides, the CDR3 is TGTGCCAGCAGCTCCAACAGCGTGGCGGGAGGTGGTGGGCAGTTCTTC.

Only a few counts were recorded for this clonotype. The chain joins TRBV24-1 to TRBJ2-5, with 9 bases lining up with TRBD2. CDR3 length: 18 residues. V was pared by 1 base and J by 1 base, with 9 bases of the junction left unmatched. In germline, CDR1 is KGHDR, CDR2 SFDVKD. The CDR3 protein is CATSDFSDTSGLQETQYF. DNA of the CDR3: TGTGCCACCAGTGATTTTTCTGACACTAGCGGGCTCCAAGAGACCCAGTACTTC.

The rearrangement uses TRBV28 and TRBJ2-5, with TRBD1 matching 9 bases. The J call may be mistaken, given a closer DNA end match to TRBJ2-7. Germline lookup yields CDR1 MDHEN and CDR2 SYDVKM. The CDR3 spans 15 residues. This chain's CDR3 is CASVPPGQGLNEQYF. DNA of the CDR3: TGTGCCAGCGTCCCACCGGGACAGGGTTTAAACGAGCAGTACTTC.

The CDR3 sequence: CASSQPLAGGPNEQFF. CDR3 nucleotides: TGTGCCAGTAGTCAACCACTAGCGGGAGGCCCCAATGAGCAGTTCTTC. V is TRBV19 and J is TRBJ2-1; TRBD2 aligns across 12 bases. CDR3 length equals 16 residues. CDR1 and CDR2 (germline): LNHDA, SQIVND (reference sequence). With V trimmed by 5 bases and J by 6 bases, 8 bases remained unmatched.

The V and J genes are TRBV3-1 and TRBJ2-7, with a possible D match to TRBD2 (5 bases). V was pared by 2 bases and J by 7 bases, with 12 bases between. CDR1 is LGHDT and CDR2 is YNNKEL in the germline V gene (reference sequence). The CDR3 totals 13 residues. This CDR3 is CASSQTTPGEQYF. Here the CDR3 DNA reads TGTGCCAGCAGCCAAACTACCCCGGGGGAGCAGTACTTC.

V gene TRBV20-1 combines with J gene TRBJ1-6; D is perhaps TRBD1 (5 bases). Trimming stripped 4 bases from V and 5 bases from J, with 6 bases between. In germline, CDR1 is DFQATT, CDR2 SNEGSKA (reference sequence). CDR3 length: 12 residues. The CDR3 region has the DNA TGCAGTGCTACAGGGAATAATTCACCCCTCCACTTT. This gives the protein CSATGNNSPLHF.

A few counts support this clonotype. The V and J genes are TRBV5-1 and TRBJ1-1, with D possibly matching TRBD1 (6 bases). Trimming stripped 6 bases from V and 0 bases from J, with 12 bases between. This CDR3 contains 14 residues. From germline, CDR1 is SGHRS and CDR2 YFSETQ. CDR3 in amino acids: CASTMTGMNTEAFF. The CDR3 DNA sequence: TGCGCCAGCACCATGACAGGCATGAACACTGAAGCTTTCTTT.

This clonotype was seen a handful of times. The chain links TRBV20-1 to TRBJ2-3; D is undetermined. Trimming shortened V by 5 bases and J by 2 bases, and 11 bases separated the two germline ends. Germline CDR1 DFQATT, CDR2 SNEGSKA (reference sequence). This CDR3 has 13 residues. The CDR3 bases are TGCAGTGCTCGGCGGTCCCACACAGATACGCAGTATTTT. Its translation is CSARRSHTDTQYF.

This clonotype was recorded a few times. The rearrangement uses TRBV20-1 and TRBJ2-7, with 9 bases aligning to TRBD2. V shed 6 bases, J shed 7 bases, and the junction held 10 bases outside the gene matches. The length of the CDR3 is 13 residues. The germline CDR1 and CDR2 sequences are DFQATT and SNEGSKA (reference sequence). CDR3 coding DNA: TGCAGTGCAAAAAGTAGCGGGAGAAAGGAGCAGTACTTC. Amino acid sequence: CSAKSSGRKEQYF.

This chain joins TRBV27 and TRBJ2-1, with D perhaps TRBD1 or TRBD2 (5 bases each). Germline V CDR1 and CDR2: MNHEY, SMNVEV (reference sequence). V was clipped by 10 bases and J by 8 bases, with 24 bases between them. The CDR3 is 15 residues long. The CDR3 reads CATNLIGHLEDEQFF. The CDR3, as DNA: TGTGCCACAAACCTCATCGGACATCTGGAGGATGAGCAGTTCTTC.

This clonotype showed up just once. This chain links TRBV11-2 with TRBJ2-3; possibly TRBD2 for D (5 bases). Germline assignment: CDR1 SGHAT and CDR2 FQNNGV. CDR3 length: 16 residues. The V end lost 1 base, the J end lost 1 base, and 12 bases lay between the germline ends. CDR3 in amino acids: CASSLGPPGGTDTQYF. The CDR3 DNA sequence: TGTGCCAGCAGCTTAGGCCCGCCCGGGGGCACAGATACGCAGTATTTT.

The chain links TRBV29-1 to TRBJ1-6, with D possibly matching TRBD1 (5 bases). Trimming left V 6 bases short and J 7 bases short, with 25 bases between. This CDR3 region has 17 residues. The germline CDR1 and CDR2 sequences are SQVTM and ANQGSEA. As DNA, the CDR3 is TGCAGCGTAAGGACTCCGGGACCTATGAGGTCGAATTCACCCCTCCACTTT. Protein: CSVRTPGPMRSNSPLHF.

This clonotype has more than one count but fewer than ten. The V gene is TRBV5-1, the J gene TRBJ2-7; D may correspond to TRBD1 or TRBD2 (5 bases each). Germline V gene lookup returns CDR1 SGHRS and CDR2 YFSETQ. The CDR3 is 20 amino acids. Deletions cut 4 bases from V and 1 base from J, with 30 bases between. The CDR3 DNA reads as TGCGCCAGCAGCCCCCCCCTAGTTCCCGGGACCGCCACATCTTCCTACGAGCAGTACTTC. This codes for CASSPPLVPGTATSSYEQYF.

The chain uses TRBV20-1 and TRBJ2-3; 7 bases map to TRBD1. V gave up 7 bases and J gave up 0 bases; unmatched junction bases: 4. Germline CDR1 and CDR2: DFQATT and SNEGSKA (reference sequence). The length of the CDR3 is 13 residues. CDR3 DNA: TGCAGTGGCGACAGGGAAAGCACAGATACGCAGTATTTT. Translation: CSGDRESTDTQYF.

This clonotype was detected only a few times. The rearrangement joins TRBV6-4 to TRBJ1-5, with D unclear. The CDR3 sequence is 15 residues long. The V gene's germline CDR1 is MRHNA and CDR2 SNTAGT. Trimming stripped 7 bases from V and 0 bases from J, with 13 bases between. The CDR3 reads CASILRIDSNQPQHF. The CDR3 DNA reads TGTGCCAGCATCCTAAGGATTGATAGCAATCAGCCCCAGCATTTT.

A few counts support this clonotype. The chain employs TRBV29-1 and TRBJ1-2; D ambiguous. The CDR3 runs 18 residues. Germline CDR1 and CDR2: SQVTM and ANQGSEA. Deletions cut 3 bases from V and 6 bases from J, with 29 bases between. As DNA, the CDR3 is TGCAGCGTTGATCCCCGACCCAGAGGTGGCAGGATATTGGATGGCTACACCTTC. Translated, it gives CSVDPRPRGGRILDGYTF.

This sequence joins TRBV7-2 and TRBJ1-2; the D gene is possibly TRBD1 (5 bases). This CDR3 is built from 15 residues. The V end lost 4 bases, the J end lost 5 bases, and 17 bases lay between the germline ends. In germline, CDR1 is SGHTA, CDR2 FQGNSA. The CDR3 protein is CASSSGGFKGYGYTF. Written as DNA, the CDR3 is TGTGCCAGCAGCTCCGGGGGTTTTAAAGGGTATGGCTACACCTTC.

This clonotype was picked up a small number of times. This chain links TRBV7-9 with TRBJ2-6; D gene unclear. The CDR3 spans 15 residues. Trimming stripped 2 bases from V and 4 bases from J, with 9 bases between. Germline V gene sequence: CDR1 SEHNR, CDR2 FQNEAQ (reference sequence). Here the CDR3 DNA reads TGTGCCAGCAGCTTAACGGGTGGCGGGGCCAACGTCCTGACTTTC. Its translation: CASSLTGGGANVLTF. The variable domain in full, completed from reference TRBV7-9 and TRBJ2-6, reads DTGVSQNPRHKITKRGQNVTFRCDPISEHNRLYWYRQTLGQGPEFLTYFQNEAQLEKSRLLSDRFSAERPKGSFSTLEIQRTEQGDSAMYLCASSLTGGGANVLTFGAGSRLTVL.

With regard to this clonotype: A much larger clonotype is one base distant, so this may be a read error. The rearrangement uses TRBV12-3 or TRBV12-4 and TRBJ2-1, with 7 bases identical to TRBD2. CDR3 length: 14 amino acids. The V segment lost 5 bases and the J segment 9 bases; nucleotides outside the gene matches: 10. CDR3 residues: CASSPGGRPAEQFF. CDR3 DNA sequence: TGTGCCAGCAGTCCGGGGGGACGGCCGGCTGAGCAGTTCTTC.